This TCR beta chain stems from a study of regulatory T cells in long-lasting Graves disease. On this clonotype itself: Antigen unknown.

The CDR3 is made up of 14 amino acids. V lost 5 bases to trimming and J lost 0 bases, with 9 bases between them. Germline CDR1 is MNHEY and CDR2 is SMNVEV (reference sequence). Building of the TCR beta libraries involved iRepertoire HTBI primers and Arm-PCR of CDR3 regions. As originally analysed: Detected in the samples were some 68 TRBV and over twelve TRBJ segments. TCRdb fed the multiplex PCR reads into MiXCR, producing one record per CDR3 protein. The V and J calls shown here were made by TCRdb, not taken from the authors' results. The sample contains about 470,000 distinct CDR3 sequences, around 21% of which appear only once. Points from the study as a whole: Persistent disease preferred TRBV28, TRBJ1-2 and TRBJ2-5.

Described time point: persistent/refractory GD, antithyroid drugs over 5 years with positive TRAb. The TCR library was prepared using RNA isolated from PBMCs. This specimen was peripheral blood mononuclear cells (PBMCs), taken when the disease was refractory, from a patient treated with antithyroid drugs. This TCR came from a female donor with Graves disease. This chain joins TRBV27 and TRBJ2-3; D remains ambiguous. The CDR3 nucleotides are TGTGCCAGCAGTCGAGTCACGAGCACAGATACGCAGTATTTT. Its translation is CASSRVTSTDTQYF.